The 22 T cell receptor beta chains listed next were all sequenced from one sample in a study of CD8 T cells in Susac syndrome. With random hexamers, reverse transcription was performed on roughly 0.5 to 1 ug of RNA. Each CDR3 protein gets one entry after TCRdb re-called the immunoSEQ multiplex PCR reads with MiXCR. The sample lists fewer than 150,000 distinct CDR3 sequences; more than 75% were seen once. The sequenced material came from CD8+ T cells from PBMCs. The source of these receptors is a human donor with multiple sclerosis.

CDR3 DNA sequence: TGTGCCAGCAGCCCCGGCGGGATGTGGGTTCAAGAGACCCAGTACTTC. Protein: CASSPGGMWVQETQYF. The chain carries TRBV9 and TRBJ2-5; TRBD2 might be the D (6 bases). The CDR3 covers 16 residues. The germline CDR1 and CDR2 sequences are SGDLS and YYNGEE. V was pared by 4 bases and J by 2 bases, with 18 bases between.

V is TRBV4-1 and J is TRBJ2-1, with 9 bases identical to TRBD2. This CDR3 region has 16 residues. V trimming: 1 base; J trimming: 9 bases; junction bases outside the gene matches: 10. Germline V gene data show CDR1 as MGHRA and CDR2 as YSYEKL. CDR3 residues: CASSQAHSGSRGEQFF. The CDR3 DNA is TGCGCCAGCAGCCAAGCGCATAGCGGGAGTCGCGGTGAGCAGTTCTTC.

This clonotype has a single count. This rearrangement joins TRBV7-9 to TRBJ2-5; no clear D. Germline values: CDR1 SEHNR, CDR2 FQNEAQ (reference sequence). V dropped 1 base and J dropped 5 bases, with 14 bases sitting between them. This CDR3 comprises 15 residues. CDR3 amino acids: CASSLVISYEETQYF. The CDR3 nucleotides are TGTGCCAGCAGCTTAGTTATTAGTTACGAGGAGACCCAGTACTTC.

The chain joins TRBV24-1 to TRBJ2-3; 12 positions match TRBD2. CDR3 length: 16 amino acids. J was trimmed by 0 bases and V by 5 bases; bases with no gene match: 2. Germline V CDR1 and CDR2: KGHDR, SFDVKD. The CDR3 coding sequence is TGTGCCACCAGTGGGACTAGCGGGACGAGCACAGATACGCAGTATTTT. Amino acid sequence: CATSGTSGTSTDTQYF.

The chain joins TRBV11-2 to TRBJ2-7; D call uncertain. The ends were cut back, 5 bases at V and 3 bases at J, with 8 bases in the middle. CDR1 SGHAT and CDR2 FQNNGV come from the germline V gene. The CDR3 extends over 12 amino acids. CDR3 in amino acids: CASSPVGYEQYF. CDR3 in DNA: TGTGCCAGCAGCCCGGTCGGCTACGAGCAGTACTTC.

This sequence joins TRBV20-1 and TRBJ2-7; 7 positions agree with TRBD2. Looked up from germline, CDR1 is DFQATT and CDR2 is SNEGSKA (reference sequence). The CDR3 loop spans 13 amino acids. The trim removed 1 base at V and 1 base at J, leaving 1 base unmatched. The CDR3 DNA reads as TGCAGTGCTAGAGGGACTAGTTCCTACGAGCAGTACTTC. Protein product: CSARGTSSYEQYF.

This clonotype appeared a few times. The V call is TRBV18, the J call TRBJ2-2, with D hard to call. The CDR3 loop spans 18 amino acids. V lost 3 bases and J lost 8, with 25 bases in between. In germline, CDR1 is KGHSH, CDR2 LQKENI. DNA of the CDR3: TGTGCCAGCTCACCCCCCGCCGGCGAGATCCCACCTGAGGGGGAGCTGTTTTTT. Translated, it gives CASSPPAGEIPPEGELFF.

DNA of the CDR3: TGTGCCAGCATTAGGACGGCCGCTCAAGAGACCCAGTACTTC. It yields the protein CASIRTAAQETQYF. The V gene is TRBV2, the J gene TRBJ2-5; the D is unclear. The CDR3 totals 14 residues. Germline-derived CDR1 and CDR2 are SNHLY and FYNNEI. Trimming left V 7 bases short and J 2 bases short, with 14 bases between.

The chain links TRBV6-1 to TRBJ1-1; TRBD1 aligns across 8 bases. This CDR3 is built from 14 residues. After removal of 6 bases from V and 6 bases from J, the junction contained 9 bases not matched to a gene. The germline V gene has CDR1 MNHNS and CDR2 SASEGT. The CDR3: CASRPKGQVSEAFF. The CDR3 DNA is TGTGCCAGCAGGCCCAAGGGACAGGTCTCTGAAGCTTTCTTT.

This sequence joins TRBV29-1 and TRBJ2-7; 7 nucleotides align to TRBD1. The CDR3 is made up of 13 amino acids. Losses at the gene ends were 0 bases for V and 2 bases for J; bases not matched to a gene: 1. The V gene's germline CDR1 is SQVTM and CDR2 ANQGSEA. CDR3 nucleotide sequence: TGCAGCGTTGAAGAAGGGACAGCCTACGAGCAGTACTTC. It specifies CSVEEGTAYEQYF.

CDR3 sequence (DNA): TGTGCCAGCAGCTTAAGGCGGGAGTATCACAATGAGCAGTTCTTC. Its protein product is CASSLRREYHNEQFF. The V gene is TRBV13, the J gene TRBJ2-1, with 7 bases matching TRBD2. V was pared by 2 bases and J by 5 bases, with 6 bases of the junction left unmatched. This CDR3 contains 15 residues. From germline, CDR1 is PRHDT and CDR2 FYEKMQ (reference sequence).

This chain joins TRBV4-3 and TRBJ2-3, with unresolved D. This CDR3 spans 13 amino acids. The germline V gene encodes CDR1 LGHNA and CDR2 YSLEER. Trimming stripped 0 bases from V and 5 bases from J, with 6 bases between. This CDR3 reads CASSQDWEDTQYF. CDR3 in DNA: TGCGCCAGCAGCCAAGATTGGGAAGATACGCAGTATTTT.

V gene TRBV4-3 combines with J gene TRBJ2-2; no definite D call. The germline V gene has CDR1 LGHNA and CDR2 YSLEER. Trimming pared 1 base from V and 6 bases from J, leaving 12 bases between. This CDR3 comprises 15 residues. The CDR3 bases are TGCGCCAGCAGCCAAGGAGTAAAGGGCTCCGGGGAGCTGTTTTTT. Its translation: CASSQGVKGSGELFF.

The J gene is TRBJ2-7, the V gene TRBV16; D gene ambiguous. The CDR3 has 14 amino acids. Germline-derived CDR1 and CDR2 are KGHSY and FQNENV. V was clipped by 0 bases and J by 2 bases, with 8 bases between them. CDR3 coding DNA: TGTGCCAGCAGCCAATCTGCCTCCGCCTACGAGCAGTACTTC. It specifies CASSQSASAYEQYF.

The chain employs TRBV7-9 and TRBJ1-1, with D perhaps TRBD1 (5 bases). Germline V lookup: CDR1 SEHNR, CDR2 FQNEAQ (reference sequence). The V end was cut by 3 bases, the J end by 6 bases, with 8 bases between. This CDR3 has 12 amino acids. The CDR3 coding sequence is TGTGCCAGCAGCTTCCAGGGCTCTGAAGCTTTCTTT. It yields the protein CASSFQGSEAFF. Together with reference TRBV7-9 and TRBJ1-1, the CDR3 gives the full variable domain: DTGVSQNPRHKITKRGQNVTFRCDPISEHNRLYWYRQTLGQGPEFLTYFQNEAQLEKSRLLSDRFSAERPKGSFSTLEIQRTEQGDSAMYLCASSFQGSEAFFGQGTRLTVV.

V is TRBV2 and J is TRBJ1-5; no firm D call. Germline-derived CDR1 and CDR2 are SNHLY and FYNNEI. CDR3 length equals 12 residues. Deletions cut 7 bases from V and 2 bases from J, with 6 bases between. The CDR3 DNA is TGTGCCAGCAACATCGGCAATCAGCCCCAGCATTTT. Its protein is CASNIGNQPQHF.

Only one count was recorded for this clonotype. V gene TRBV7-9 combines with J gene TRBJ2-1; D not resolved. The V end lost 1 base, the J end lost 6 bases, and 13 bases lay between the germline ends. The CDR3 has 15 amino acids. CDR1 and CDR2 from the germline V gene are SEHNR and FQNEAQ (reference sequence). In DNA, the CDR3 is TGTGCCAGCAGCTTAGGGCCAAAATCTACCAATGAGCAGTTCTTC. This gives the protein CASSLGPKSTNEQFF.

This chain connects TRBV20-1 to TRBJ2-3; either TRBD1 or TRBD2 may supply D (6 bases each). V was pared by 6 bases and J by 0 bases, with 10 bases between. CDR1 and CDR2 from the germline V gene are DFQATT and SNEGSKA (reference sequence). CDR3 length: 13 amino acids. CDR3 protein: CSARGESTDTQYF. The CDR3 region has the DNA TGCAGTGCGAGGGGGGAGAGCACAGATACGCAGTATTTT.

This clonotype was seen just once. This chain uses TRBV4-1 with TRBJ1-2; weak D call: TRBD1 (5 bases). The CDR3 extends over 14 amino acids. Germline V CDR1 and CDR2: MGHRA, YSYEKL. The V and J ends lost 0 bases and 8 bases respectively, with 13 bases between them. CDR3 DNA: TGCGCCAGCAGCCAAGACCCGGGACCGGAGGGCTACACCTTC. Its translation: CASSQDPGPEGYTF.

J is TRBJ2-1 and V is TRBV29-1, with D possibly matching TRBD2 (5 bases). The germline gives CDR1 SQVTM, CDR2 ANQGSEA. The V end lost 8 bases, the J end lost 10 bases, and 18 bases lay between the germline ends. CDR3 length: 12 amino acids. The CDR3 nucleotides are TGCAGCTCAAACATCGGACTGGGGGAGCAGTTCTTC. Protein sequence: CSSNIGLGEQFF.

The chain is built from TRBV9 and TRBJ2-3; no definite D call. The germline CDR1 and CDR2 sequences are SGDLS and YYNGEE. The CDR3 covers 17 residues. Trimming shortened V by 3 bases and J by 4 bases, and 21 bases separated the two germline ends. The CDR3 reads CASSEEKRSYGSDTQYF. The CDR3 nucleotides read TGTGCCAGCAGCGAGGAAAAGAGGTCCTATGGGTCAGATACGCAGTATTTT.

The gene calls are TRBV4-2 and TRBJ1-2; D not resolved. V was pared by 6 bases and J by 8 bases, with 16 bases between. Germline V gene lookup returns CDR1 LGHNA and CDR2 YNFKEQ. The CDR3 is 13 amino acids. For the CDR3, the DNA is TGTGCCAGCAGTCCCTACTTCGGCAGGGGCTACACCTTC. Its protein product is CASSPYFGRGYTF.